This T cell receptor (beta chain) was documented in a study of graft-versus-host responses after intestinal transplantation. As for the study in general: Recipients got multivisceral, liver-intestinal, or isolated intestinal transplants.

Comments on this clone: The target antigen is unknown.

The assay was immunoSEQ multiplex PCR, and TCRdb's table has in-frame clones only and misses some. The table includes roughly 100,000 clones, 90% to 95% detected once. Germline assignment: CDR1 SNHLY and CDR2 FYNNEI. CDR3 length equals 13 residues. Trimming removed 5 bases from V and 2 bases from J, with 9 bases in between. Regarding the study as a whole: Some GvH clones appeared in ileal mucosa or blood before recipient bone marrow. Graft-versus-host to host-versus-graft clonal ratios in allografts were high in patients with graft-donor T cell macrochimerism.

The starting material was unstimulated CD4+ T cells sorted from spleen or lymph node cells, obtained before transplant. This receptor was identified in a human donor who was the organ donor for an intestinal transplant. This chain joins TRBV2 and TRBJ1-2; TRBD1 is a possible D gene (5 bases). CDR3 sequence reads: CASSPWTNYGYTF. DNA for the CDR3: TGTGCCAGCAGTCCCTGGACAAACTATGGCTACACCTTC.